This TCR beta chain derives from a study of cytomegalovirus exposure and HLA in healthy donors. Broader study findings: Rarity held for most TCR sequences, but there were some public TCRs that occurred in many donors. In the roughly 120 validation repertoires, a later analysis found that first-cohort TCR clusters tended to co-occur.

The data were produced by immunoSEQ multiplex PCR, yet TCRdb's version contains in-frame clones alone and is incomplete. The data hold 300,000 to 450,000 clones, with 80% to 90% observed a single time. Germline V CDR1 and CDR2: SGHAT, FQNNGV. The V end lost 1 base, the J end lost 2 bases, and 10 bases lay between the germline ends. CDR3 length equals 15 residues. As for this clone: Its antigen is as yet unknown.

V is TRBV11-2 and J is TRBJ2-3, with D perhaps matching TRBD1 (7 bases). The sequence was obtained from a woman in her late teens or twenties in good health and CMV-seronegative. The source material was PBMCs. CDR3 nucleotide sequence: TGTGCCAGCAGCTTAGCAGGGGGGCACACAGATACGCAGTATTTT. Encoded protein: CASSLAGGHTDTQYF.